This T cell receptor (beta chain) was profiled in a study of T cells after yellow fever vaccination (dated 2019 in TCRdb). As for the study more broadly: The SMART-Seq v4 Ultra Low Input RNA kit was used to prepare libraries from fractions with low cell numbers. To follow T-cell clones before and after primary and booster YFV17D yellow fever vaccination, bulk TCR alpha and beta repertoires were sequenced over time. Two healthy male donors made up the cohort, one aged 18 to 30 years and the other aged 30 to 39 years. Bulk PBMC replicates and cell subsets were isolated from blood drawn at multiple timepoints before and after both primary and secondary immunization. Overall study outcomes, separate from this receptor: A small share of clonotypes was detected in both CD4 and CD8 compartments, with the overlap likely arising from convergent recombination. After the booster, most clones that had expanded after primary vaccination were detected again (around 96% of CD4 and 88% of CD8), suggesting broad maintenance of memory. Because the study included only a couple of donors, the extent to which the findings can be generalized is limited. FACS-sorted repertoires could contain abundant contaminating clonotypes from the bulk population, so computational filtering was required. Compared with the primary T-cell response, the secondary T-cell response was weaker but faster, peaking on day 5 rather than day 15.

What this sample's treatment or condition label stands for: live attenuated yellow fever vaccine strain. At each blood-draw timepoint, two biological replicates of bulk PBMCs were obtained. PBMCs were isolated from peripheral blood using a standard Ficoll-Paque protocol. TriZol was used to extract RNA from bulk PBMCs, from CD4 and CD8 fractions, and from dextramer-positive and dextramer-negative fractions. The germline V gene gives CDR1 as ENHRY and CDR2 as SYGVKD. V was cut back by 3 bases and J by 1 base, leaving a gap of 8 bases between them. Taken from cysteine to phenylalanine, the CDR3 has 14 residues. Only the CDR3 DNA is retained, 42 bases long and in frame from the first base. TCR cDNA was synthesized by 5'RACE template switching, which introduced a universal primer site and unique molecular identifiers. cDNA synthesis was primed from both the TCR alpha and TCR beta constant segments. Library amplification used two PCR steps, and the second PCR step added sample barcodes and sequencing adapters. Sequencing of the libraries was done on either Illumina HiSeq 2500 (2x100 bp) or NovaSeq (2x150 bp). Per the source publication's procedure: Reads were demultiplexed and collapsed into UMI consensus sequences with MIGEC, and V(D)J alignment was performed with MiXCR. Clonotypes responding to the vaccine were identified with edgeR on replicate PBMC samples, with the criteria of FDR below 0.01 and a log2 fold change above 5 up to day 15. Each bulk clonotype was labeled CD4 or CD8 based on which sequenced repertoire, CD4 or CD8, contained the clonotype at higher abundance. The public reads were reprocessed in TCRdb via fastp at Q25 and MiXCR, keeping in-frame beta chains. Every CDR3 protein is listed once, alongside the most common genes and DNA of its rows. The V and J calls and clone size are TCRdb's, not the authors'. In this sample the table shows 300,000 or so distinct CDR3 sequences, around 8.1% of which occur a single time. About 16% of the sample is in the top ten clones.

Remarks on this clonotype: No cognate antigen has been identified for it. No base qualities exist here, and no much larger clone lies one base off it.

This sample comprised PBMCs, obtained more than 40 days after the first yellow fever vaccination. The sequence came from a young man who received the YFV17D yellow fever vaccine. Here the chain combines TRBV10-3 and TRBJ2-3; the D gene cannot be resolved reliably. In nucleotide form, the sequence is TGTGCCATCAGTGATGGGGTGGGCACAGATACGCAGTATTTT. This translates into CAISDGVGTDTQYF.